Each of the 26 T cell receptor beta chains below was sequenced from the same sample in a study of OX40 agonist ivuxolimab in advanced cancers. The assay was immunoSEQ multiplex PCR, and TCRdb's table has in-frame clones only and misses some. The table lists approximately 27,000 clones, around three quarters of them singletons, with around 16% in the top ten. Sequencing used CD4+ or CD8+ T cells sorted from blood, obtained in a trial of the OX40 agonist ivuxolimab. These receptors originate from an adult with an advanced solid tumor such as melanoma, head and neck, liver or kidney cancer.

The chain combines TRBV5-1 with TRBJ2-2, with 10 nucleotides matching TRBD2. CDR1 is SGHRS, CDR2 YFSETQ, per germline. This CDR3 has 16 residues. Trimming cost V 0 bases and J 4 bases; bases outside gene matches: 3. The CDR3 sequence: CASSLGTSGITGELFF. The DNA for the CDR3 is TGCGCCAGCAGCTTGGGGACTAGCGGTATCACCGGGGAGCTGTTTTTT.

The rearrangement links TRBV19 to TRBJ2-7; 8 bases line up with TRBD1. In germline, CDR1 is LNHDA, CDR2 SQIVND (reference sequence). CDR3 length: 15 residues. J gave up 1 base and V 2 bases, and 4 bases lay outside the gene matches. The CDR3 nucleotides read TGTGCCAGTAGTATATTAGGACAGGGATCCTACGAGCAGTACTTC. Its protein is CASSILGQGSYEQYF.

The CDR3 loop reads CASSSPLVSGANGYTF. For the CDR3, the DNA is TGTGCCAGCAGCTCCCCCTTGGTATCGGGGGCGAATGGCTACACCTTC. The V call is TRBV7-9, the J call TRBJ1-2; D might be TRBD1 (6 bases). The ends were cut back, 4 bases at V and 6 bases at J, with 21 bases in the middle. Germline CDR1 and CDR2: SEHNR and FQNEAQ (reference sequence). This CDR3 comprises 16 residues.

This chain uses TRBV30 with TRBJ2-7; TRBD1 aligns across 8 bases. V lost 5 bases to trimming and J lost 1 base; unmatched junction nucleotides: 4. The CDR3 has 13 amino acids. Germline CDR1 and CDR2: GTSNPN and SVGIG (reference sequence). The CDR3 DNA is TGTGCCTGGGGACAGGGACAGTCCTACGAGCAGTACTTC. As protein: CAWGQGQSYEQYF.

This clone was recorded a few times. The V and J genes are TRBV6-4 and TRBJ2-6; no clear D. Germline V CDR1 and CDR2: MRHNA, SNTAGT. The CDR3 is 15 amino acids. Trimming pared 5 bases from V and 0 bases from J, leaving 8 bases between. CDR3 coding DNA: TGTGCCAGCAGTCGGAGAAGCTCTGGGGCCAACGTCCTGACTTTC. It codes for CASSRRSSGANVLTF.

This clone was seen only a few times. The chain employs TRBV21-1 and TRBJ1-5. TRBV21-1 is termed a pseudogene. The length of the CDR3 is 16 residues. CDR3 in DNA: TGTGCCAGCAGCAAAGCGGTACGTTATAGCAATCAGCCCCAGCATTTT. It specifies CASSKAVRYSNQPQHF.

J is TRBJ2-7 and V is TRBV28, with 14 bases aligning to TRBD2. V dropped 6 bases and J dropped 3; count of bases not matched to a gene: 7. Looked up from germline, CDR1 is MDHEN and CDR2 is SYDVKM. The length of the CDR3 is 16 residues. CDR3 nucleotides: TGTGCCAGCAGCCCGGGACTAGCGGGGGTAGACTACGAGCAGTACTTC. Encoded protein: CASSPGLAGVDYEQYF.

J is TRBJ1-3 and V is TRBV7-2; D not resolved. V gave up 6 bases and J gave up 1 base, with 13 bases separating them. The germline gives CDR1 SGHTA, CDR2 FQGNSA. The CDR3 consists of 15 residues. CDR3 sequence reads: CASSRHSASGNTIYF. The CDR3 nucleotides are TGTGCCAGCAGTAGACATTCTGCTTCTGGAAACACCATATATTTT.

This clone has more than one count but fewer than ten. The chain recombines TRBV10-1 with TRBJ1-1, with TRBD1 identical over 7 bases. From germline, CDR1 is WNHNN and CDR2 SYGVQD (reference sequence). J lost 9 bases, V lost 4 bases, and 5 bases had no gene match. CDR3 size: 12 residues. The CDR3 loop reads CASSADREQAFF. The CDR3 nucleotides are TGCGCCAGCAGTGCCGACAGGGAACAAGCTTTCTTT.

V usage is TRBV12-5 and J usage is TRBJ2-5; no definite D call. V was cut by 6 bases and J by 6 bases, with 11 bases left in between. The CDR3 extends over 12 amino acids. Germline lookup yields CDR1 LGHNT and CDR2 FRNRAP. The CDR3 reads CASGAFGKTQYF. Written as DNA, the CDR3 is TGTGCTAGTGGAGCGTTTGGGAAGACCCAGTACTTC. The full variable domain, its missing parts supplied by reference TRBV12-5 and TRBJ2-5, is DARVTQTPRHKVTEMGQEVTMRCQPILGHNTVFWYRQTMMQGLELLAYFRNRAPLDDSGMPKDRFSAEMPDATLATLKIQPSEPRDSAVYFCASGAFGKTQYFGPGTRLLVL.

This clone was seen a handful of times. The chain combines TRBV2 with TRBJ1-2; TRBD1 might be the D (5 bases). CDR1 SNHLY and CDR2 FYNNEI come from the germline V gene. V was cut by 1 base and J by 5 bases, with 11 bases left in between. The CDR3 has 14 amino acids. CDR3 loop: CASSEETVGYGYTF. CDR3 bases: TGTGCCAGCAGTGAAGAGACAGTCGGGTATGGCTACACCTTC.

The chain joins TRBV6-5 to TRBJ1-2; D is unclear. The CDR3 totals 15 residues. Germline V gives CDR1 MNHEY, CDR2 SVGAGI. V was shortened by 0 bases and J by 6 bases, with 14 bases between the two germline ends. This CDR3 is CASSYSDLGKNGYTF. CDR3 bases: TGTGCCAGCAGTTACTCGGATCTGGGGAAAAATGGCTACACCTTC.

This sequence joins TRBV6-1 and TRBJ1-2; D uncertain. CDR3 size: 15 residues. Trimming stripped 4 bases from V and 1 base from J, with 13 bases between. CDR1 is MNHNS, CDR2 SASEGT, per germline. The DNA for the CDR3 is TGTGCCAGCAGTGGGGGAGGACTTCTTAACTATGGCTACACCTTC. It yields the protein CASSGGGLLNYGYTF.

The chain has TRBV9 and TRBJ1-1; no definite D call. This CDR3 contains 14 residues. CDR1 is SGDLS and CDR2 is YYNGEE in the germline V gene. With 1 base removed from V and 6 bases from J, the gap between germline ends came to 13 bases. The CDR3 region is CASSVSSGLAEAFF. DNA for the CDR3: TGTGCCAGCAGCGTATCTTCTGGGTTGGCTGAAGCTTTCTTT.

This chain joins TRBV19 and TRBJ1-1; TRBD1 matches 10 bases. With V trimmed by 7 bases and J by 5 bases, 7 bases remained unmatched. This CDR3 spans 14 amino acids. Germline lookup yields CDR1 LNHDA and CDR2 SQIVND (reference sequence). As DNA, the CDR3 is TGTGCCAGTACCTTGACAGGGGGCGGAACTGAAGCTTTCTTT. It encodes CASTLTGGGTEAFF.

The rearrangement joins TRBV28 to TRBJ2-2, with a possible D match to TRBD1 (5 bases). The CDR3 length is 16 residues. From germline, CDR1 is MDHEN and CDR2 SYDVKM. The germline V and J ends were trimmed by 3 bases and 0 bases, with 11 bases remaining between them. The DNA of the CDR3 is TGTGCCAGCAGTTTCAATAGGGGCACGAACACCGGGGAGCTGTTTTTT. Amino acids: CASSFNRGTNTGELFF.

V usage is TRBV11-2 and J usage is TRBJ1-4, with 9 bases aligning to TRBD1. V was pared by 1 base and J by 8 bases, with 5 bases of the junction left unmatched. The CDR3 extends over 15 amino acids. Looked up from germline, CDR1 is SGHAT and CDR2 is FQNNGV. The CDR3 reads CASSLGDRDSEKLFF. For the CDR3, the DNA is TGTGCCAGCAGCTTAGGGGACAGGGATTCCGAAAAACTGTTTTTT. Looking up the rest from reference TRBV11-2 and TRBJ1-4 gives the full variable domain: EAGVAQSPRYKIIEKRQSVAFWCNPISGHATLYWYQQILGQGPKLLIQFQNNGVVDDSQLPKDRFSAERLKGVDSTLKIQPAKLEDSAVYLCASSLGDRDSEKLFFGSGTQLSVL.

The gene calls are TRBV7-7 and TRBJ2-1; D ambiguous. CDR1 SSHAT and CDR2 FNYEAQ come from the germline V gene (reference sequence). This CDR3 has 13 amino acids. With 0 bases removed from V and 13 bases from J, the gap between germline ends came to 13 bases. CDR3 residues: CASSLAGASGQFF. CDR3 sequence (DNA): TGTGCCAGCAGCTTAGCGGGCGCGAGTGGTCAGTTCTTC.

This chain connects TRBV6-5 to TRBJ1-1; TRBD1 matches at 11 bases. Per germline, CDR1 MNHEY and CDR2 SVGAGI. The CDR3 totals 13 residues. The V and J ends lost 5 bases and 10 bases, in that order; junction bases with no gene match: 6. CDR3 amino acids: CASSRTGGGGAFF. The DNA of the CDR3 is TGTGCCAGCAGTCGGACAGGGGGCGGAGGAGCTTTCTTT.

The CDR3 here is CASARDRVGEELFF. The CDR3 nucleotides are TGTGCCAGTGCTAGGGACAGGGTAGGAGAGGAGCTGTTTTTT. This chain uses TRBV19 with TRBJ2-2, with TRBD1 matching over 9 bases. CDR1 is LNHDA, CDR2 SQIVND, per germline (reference sequence). J was trimmed by 10 bases and V by 8 bases; bases with no gene match: 11. The CDR3 totals 14 residues.

The CDR3 reads CASSLDRNTGELFF. In DNA form, the CDR3 reads TGTGCCAGCAGCTTGGACAGGAACACCGGGGAGCTGTTTTTT. The chain couples TRBV5-6 to TRBJ2-2, with no clear D. CDR1 is SGHDT and CDR2 is YYEEEE in the germline V gene. The CDR3 contains 14 residues. Trimming cost V 0 bases and J 1 base, with 4 bases left between them. The whole variable domain, filled in from reference TRBV5-6 and TRBJ2-2, reads DAGVTQSPTHLIKTRGQQVTLRCSPKSGHDTVSWYQQALGQGPQFIFQYYEEEERQRGNFPDRFSGHQFPNYSSELNVNALLLGDSALYLCASSLDRNTGELFFGEGSRLTVL.

The chain couples TRBV5-1 to TRBJ2-5; 8 bases fit TRBD1. CDR3 size: 12 residues. Trimming took 4 bases from V and 4 from J; bases not matched to a gene: 0. CDR1 and CDR2 from the germline V gene are SGHRS and YFSETQ. The CDR3 coding sequence is TGCGCCAGCAGCGACAGGGGAGAGACCCAGTACTTC. This sequence encodes CASSDRGETQYF.

The chain carries TRBV7-9 and TRBJ2-7, with D possibly being TRBD1 (5 bases). The CDR3 is 13 amino acids. V lost 4 bases and J lost 2, with 9 bases in between. In germline, CDR1 is SEHNR, CDR2 FQNEAQ (reference sequence). CDR3 bases: TGTGCCAGCAGCTCTGACAGAACCTACGAGCAGTACTTC. Amino acid sequence: CASSSDRTYEQYF.

This clone showed up just a few times. The chain carries TRBV2 and TRBJ1-2; D remains ambiguous. The V end lost 10 bases, the J end lost 0 bases, and 12 bases lay between the germline ends. Germline V CDR1 and CDR2: SNHLY, FYNNEI. This CDR3 is 13 amino acids long. CDR3 amino acids: CATARGPNYGYTF. The CDR3 nucleotides read TGTGCCACAGCCCGTGGCCCTAACTATGGCTACACCTTC. The variable domain in full, with the rest retrieved from reference TRBV2 and TRBJ1-2, is EPEVTQTPSHQVTQMGQEVILRCVPISNHLYFYWYRQILGQKVEFLVSFYNNEISEKSEIFDDQFSVERPDGSNFTLKIRSTKLEDSAMYFCATARGPNYGYTFGSGTRLTVV.

CDR3 region: CASSFAETSSYNSPLHF. CDR3 nucleotides: TGCGCCAGCAGTTTTGCGGAAACAAGCTCCTATAATTCACCCCTCCACTTT. The chain carries TRBV5-1 and TRBJ1-6; no firm D call. Trimming took off 5 bases at V and 0 bases at J, with 15 bases between the two ends. Germline CDR1 and CDR2: SGHRS and YFSETQ. CDR3 length: 17 residues.

This rearrangement joins TRBV28 to TRBJ2-7, with 8 bases that match TRBD1. With 4 bases clipped from V and 0 bases from J, the junction kept 8 bases outside the gene matches. CDR1 and CDR2 from the germline V gene are MDHEN and SYDVKM. The CDR3 has 16 residues. In DNA form, the CDR3 reads TGTGCCAGCAGTTCACCGCGACAGGGGAACTCCTACGAGCAGTACTTC. It codes for CASSSPRQGNSYEQYF. Full variable domain (remainder filled in from reference TRBV28 and TRBJ2-7): DVKVTQSSRYLVKRTGEKVFLECVQDMDHENMFWYRQDPGLGLRLIYFSYDVKMKEKGDIPEGYSVSREKKERFSLILESASTNQTSMYLCASSSPRQGNSYEQYFGPGTRLTVT.